The 4 T cell receptor beta chains below come from one sample, sequenced in a study of cytomegalovirus exposure and HLA in healthy donors. The PCR employed 60 Vbeta primers together with 13 Jbeta primers. Produced via immunoSEQ multiplex PCR; TCRdb's table is partial and in-frame only. The table includes 110,000 or so clones, over 70% detected once. Sequencing input: PBMCs. The receptors were gathered from a male donor in good health and CMV-seronegative.

The rearrangement uses TRBV7-9 and TRBJ1-3; the match to TRBD1 covers 8 bases. The CDR3 spans 16 residues. Germline trimming cut 5 bases from V and 4 bases from J; bases unmatched to any gene: 10. Germline CDR1 reads SEHNR; CDR2 reads FQNEAQ (reference sequence). The CDR3 bases are TGTGCCAGCAGCCGTCAGGGGGCCTCTACGGGAAACACCATATATTTT. Translated, it gives CASSRQGASTGNTIYF. The whole variable domain, filled in from reference TRBV7-9 and TRBJ1-3, reads DTGVSQNPRHKITKRGQNVTFRCDPISEHNRLYWYRQTLGQGPEFLTYFQNEAQLEKSRLLSDRFSAERPKGSFSTLEIQRTEQGDSAMYLCASSRQGASTGNTIYFGEGSWLTVV.

The CDR3 coding sequence is TGTGCCAGCAGCAAAACGAAAGAGGACAGGGCCAGAGAGACCCAGTACTTC. It translates to CASSKTKEDRARETQYF. This rearrangement joins TRBV21-1 to TRBJ2-5; the table's TRBD1 call for D was not verified on the DNA. TRBV21-1 is tagged as a pseudogene. The CDR3 contains 17 residues.

The J gene is TRBJ2-1, the V gene TRBV10-3; tentatively, D is TRBD2 (6 bases). Per germline, CDR1 ENHRY and CDR2 SYGVKD. The CDR3 extends over 18 amino acids. Trimming took 0 bases from V and 3 from J, leaving 18 bases between them. CDR3 bases: TGTGCCATCAGTGAGTCTGACTTGGGCGGGACCTACTACAATGAGCAGTTCTTC. Protein: CAISESDLGGTYYNEQFF.

CDR3 bases: TGTGCCAGCAGCAGGGGGACAGGGACGAATGAAAAACTGTTTTTT. Amino acids: CASSRGTGTNEKLFF. This chain uses TRBV7-2 with TRBJ1-4; 9 positions match TRBD1. The germline gives CDR1 SGHTA, CDR2 FQGNSA. V dropped 5 bases and J dropped 5; count of bases not matched to a gene: 6. The CDR3 runs to 15 residues. The entire variable domain, with the rest obtained from reference TRBV7-2 and TRBJ1-4, is as follows: GAGVSQSPSNKVTEKGKDVELRCDPISGHTALYWYRQSLGQGLEFLIYFQGNSAPDKSGLPSDRFSAERTGGSVSTLTIQRTQQEDSAVYLCASSRGTGTNEKLFFGSGTQLSVL.